Shown below are 2 T cell receptor beta chains from a single sample sequenced in a study of blood T cell repertoires in COVID-19. Only in-frame clones appear in the TCRdb table, and some are missing; sequencing was by immunoSEQ multiplex PCR. The profile covers about 330,000 clones, with 80% to 90% appearing a single time and roughly 5.3% taken by the ten largest. The specimen was PBMCs or T cells enriched from blood (not recorded which). These receptor sequences come from a woman aged 25 to 39 who had recovered from COVID-19.

V is TRBV27 and J is TRBJ2-1; D is unresolved. Looked up from germline, CDR1 is MNHEY and CDR2 is SMNVEV (reference sequence). The ends were cut back, 2 bases at V and 4 bases at J, with 12 bases in the middle. The CDR3 totals 15 residues. In DNA form, the CDR3 reads TGTGCCAGCAGTTTAGGGCAGACAATTTACAATGAGCAGTTCTTC. This gives the protein CASSLGQTIYNEQFF.

CDR3 DNA: TGCAGTGCTAGTCGAACAGGGGGTTATGGAAACACCATATATTTT. Translating it yields CSASRTGGYGNTIYF. The rearrangement links TRBV20-1 to TRBJ1-3; 8 positions match TRBD1. J gave up 3 bases and V 3 bases, and 7 bases lay outside the gene matches. Germline V gene lookup returns CDR1 DFQATT and CDR2 SNEGSKA (reference sequence). This CDR3 spans 15 amino acids.